This entry features one T cell receptor beta chain sequence. These data belong to a study of blood T cell repertoires in COVID-19. Profiled with immunoSEQ multiplex PCR; TCRdb holds only in-frame clones, not every one. The sample lists hundreds of thousands of clones, 80% to 90% occurring once. Germline V gene lookup returns CDR1 MNHEY and CDR2 SVGEGT. The ends were cut back, 0 bases at V and 7 bases at J, with 10 bases in the middle. The CDR3 runs 15 residues. The sequence was collected from a woman in her thirties or forties who had recovered from COVID-19. The chain recombines TRBV6-2 or TRBV6-3 with TRBJ1-6; D uncertain. Sequenced: peripheral blood. Here the CDR3 DNA reads TGTGCCAGCAGTTACTCGTTTTCTCGGAATTCACCCCTCCACTTT. Translated: CASSYSFSRNSPLHF.